These T cell receptor beta chains were read from a single sample in a study of CD8+ T cells in alopecia areata. Assay used: immunoSEQ multiplex PCR; TCRdb lists only in-frame clones, some missing. Among around 150,000 clones listed, roughly four fifths were seen once. This specimen consisted of CD8+ T cells sorted from blood, obtained at week 4, from a patient treated with tofacitinib. All receptors come from a human donor with alopecia areata. Both conserved end residues are part of each CDR3. Fields, in order: CDR3 protein, CDR3 DNA, D gene, J gene, clone size, V gene. D genes are given only for firm matches. A row's size may be missing; if present it is once, few, many or a size class.

cdr3_aa: CASSRVNEQYF; cdr3_nt: TGTGCCAGCAGTAGAGTCAACGAGCAGTACTTC; d_call: .; j_call: TRBJ2-7; clone_size: .; v_call: TRBV6-5
cdr3_aa: CASGRTDTQYF; cdr3_nt: TGTGCCAGCGGGAGGACAGATACGCAGTATTTT; d_call: .; j_call: TRBJ2-3; clone_size: .; v_call: TRBV27
cdr3_aa: CASSMGQGASYEQYF; cdr3_nt: TGTGCTAGCAGCATGGGACAGGGGGCATCATACGAGCAGTACTTC; d_call: TRBD1; j_call: TRBJ2-7; clone_size: few; v_call: TRBV7-7
cdr3_aa: CSVEAGEDTQYF; cdr3_nt: TGCAGCGTCGAGGCAGGGGAAGATACGCAGTATTTT; d_call: .; j_call: TRBJ2-3; clone_size: .; v_call: TRBV29-1
cdr3_aa: CASSPPGGATGELFF; cdr3_nt: TGTGCCAGCAGCCCTCCAGGGGGCGCAACCGGGGAGCTGTTTTTT; d_call: TRBD1; j_call: TRBJ2-2; clone_size: .; v_call: TRBV7-9
cdr3_aa: CASSEGSLREAFF; cdr3_nt: TGTGCCAGCAGTGAAGGGAGCCTTAGGGAAGCTTTCTTT; d_call: .; j_call: TRBJ1-1; clone_size: .; v_call: TRBV6-1
cdr3_aa: CASSYGGSYNEQFF; cdr3_nt: TGTGCCAGCAGTTACGGCGGTTCCTACAATGAGCAGTTCTTC; d_call: .; j_call: TRBJ2-1; clone_size: few; v_call: TRBV6-4
cdr3_aa: CASSAGTGGYEQYF; cdr3_nt: TGTGCCAGCAGCGCCGGGACAGGGGGCTACGAGCAGTACTTC; d_call: TRBD1; j_call: TRBJ2-7; clone_size: .; v_call: TRBV7-9
cdr3_aa: CASSRTGEETQYF; cdr3_nt: TGCGCCAGCAGCAGGACAGGGGAAGAGACCCAGTACTTC; d_call: TRBD1; j_call: TRBJ2-5; clone_size: .; v_call: TRBV5-1
cdr3_aa: CSVEVGLYEQYF; cdr3_nt: TGCAGCGTTGAAGTCGGGCTCTACGAGCAGTACTTC; d_call: .; j_call: TRBJ2-7; clone_size: .; v_call: TRBV29-1
cdr3_aa: CASSTYVNYEQYF; cdr3_nt: TGTGCCAGTAGTACCTACGTCAATTACGAGCAGTACTTC; d_call: .; j_call: TRBJ2-7; clone_size: .; v_call: TRBV19
cdr3_aa: CASSLAGVRHEQFF; cdr3_nt: TGCGCCAGCAGCCTAGCGGGGGTACGGCATGAGCAGTTCTTC; d_call: TRBD2; j_call: TRBJ2-1; clone_size: .; v_call: TRBV4-1
cdr3_aa: CASSWTGGNEAFF; cdr3_nt: TGTGCCAGCAGTTGGACAGGGGGGAATGAAGCTTTCTTT; d_call: TRBD1; j_call: TRBJ1-1; clone_size: .; v_call: TRBV7-9
cdr3_aa: CASSVNEKGWGPGYEQYF; cdr3_nt: TGTGCCAGCAGCGTAAATGAAAAGGGATGGGGCCCGGGCTACGAGCAGTACTTC; d_call: .; j_call: TRBJ2-7; clone_size: few; v_call: TRBV9
cdr3_aa: CSVEEPGQGYNEQFF; cdr3_nt: TGCAGCGTTGAAGAGCCGGGACAGGGCTACAATGAGCAGTTCTTC; d_call: TRBD1; j_call: TRBJ2-1; clone_size: .; v_call: TRBV29-1
cdr3_aa: CASRPRDRMNYEQYF; cdr3_nt: TGTGCCAGCCGTCCCCGGGACAGGATGAACTACGAGCAGTACTTC; d_call: TRBD1; j_call: TRBJ2-7; clone_size: .; v_call: TRBV7-8
cdr3_aa: CATRGRLQETQYF; cdr3_nt: TGTGCCACCCGCGGTAGGCTCCAAGAGACCCAGTACTTC; d_call: .; j_call: TRBJ2-5; clone_size: .; v_call: TRBV25-1
cdr3_aa: CASSLGSFDYEQYF; cdr3_nt: TGCGCCAGCAGCTTGGGGTCCTTCGACTACGAGCAGTACTTC; d_call: .; j_call: TRBJ2-7; clone_size: .; v_call: TRBV5-1
cdr3_aa: CASSLTPFSNQPQHF; cdr3_nt: TGTGCCAGCAGCTTAACCCCCTTTAGCAATCAGCCCCAGCATTTT; d_call: .; j_call: TRBJ1-5; clone_size: .; v_call: TRBV7-6
cdr3_aa: CASSSRLAGGPYNEQFF; cdr3_nt: TGCGCCAGCAGCTCCCGACTAGCGGGGGGGCCCTACAATGAGCAGTTCTTC; d_call: TRBD2; j_call: TRBJ2-1; clone_size: .; v_call: TRBV5-1
cdr3_aa: CSVEDSGGAIGELFF; cdr3_nt: TGCAGCGTTGAAGATAGCGGGGGGGCTATCGGGGAGCTGTTTTTT; d_call: TRBD2; j_call: TRBJ2-2; clone_size: .; v_call: TRBV29-1
cdr3_aa: CASRTGLSSYEQYF; cdr3_nt: TGTGCCAGCAGGACAGGGTTAAGTTCCTACGAGCAGTACTTC; d_call: TRBD1; j_call: TRBJ2-7; clone_size: .; v_call: TRBV2
cdr3_aa: CAWSPGAGANVLTF; cdr3_nt: TGTGCCTGGAGTCCTGGGGCTGGGGCCAACGTCCTGACTTTC; d_call: .; j_call: TRBJ2-6; clone_size: .; v_call: TRBV30
cdr3_aa: CATTPILAGCTDTQYF; cdr3_nt: TGTGCCACCACCCCAATCCTAGCGGGGTGCACAGATACGCAGTATTTT; d_call: TRBD2; j_call: TRBJ2-3; clone_size: .; v_call: TRBV25-1
cdr3_aa: CASSQVAGALREQYF; cdr3_nt: TGCGCCAGCAGCCAAGTGGCGGGGGCCCTCCGCGAGCAGTACTTC; d_call: .; j_call: TRBJ2-7; clone_size: few; v_call: TRBV4-3
cdr3_aa: CSVEDGGSGDHEQYF; cdr3_nt: TGCAGCGTTGAAGATGGGGGTAGCGGGGATCACGAGCAGTACTTC; d_call: TRBD2; j_call: TRBJ2-7; clone_size: .; v_call: TRBV29-1
cdr3_aa: CASSLALGQVNEQYF; cdr3_nt: TGTGCCAGCAGCTTAGCGCTCGGGCAGGTCAACGAGCAGTACTTC; d_call: .; j_call: TRBJ2-7; clone_size: .; v_call: TRBV7-6
cdr3_aa: CASLRAGTGKLDTQYF; cdr3_nt: TGTGCCAGCCTACGGGCCGGGACAGGGAAATTGGATACGCAGTATTTT; d_call: TRBD1; j_call: TRBJ2-3; clone_size: .; v_call: TRBV27
cdr3_aa: CASSVEVGAKEQFF; cdr3_nt: TGTGCCAGCAGCGTAGAGGTGGGGGCAAAGGAGCAGTTCTTC; d_call: .; j_call: TRBJ2-1; clone_size: .; v_call: TRBV9
cdr3_aa: CAISDRSSYEQYF; cdr3_nt: TGTGCCATCAGTGATAGGAGCTCCTACGAGCAGTACTTC; d_call: .; j_call: TRBJ2-7; clone_size: few; v_call: TRBV10-3
cdr3_aa: CSARQGTGELFF; cdr3_nt: TGCAGCGCAAGACAGGGGACCGGGGAGCTGTTTTTT; d_call: TRBD1; j_call: TRBJ2-2; clone_size: .; v_call: TRBV29-1
cdr3_aa: CASSFQGQPQHF; cdr3_nt: TGTGCCAGCAGCTTCCAGGGCCAGCCCCAGCATTTT; d_call: .; j_call: TRBJ1-5; clone_size: .; v_call: TRBV7-9
cdr3_aa: CAISEGQQNYGYTF; cdr3_nt: TGTGCCATCAGTGAGGGACAGCAGAACTATGGCTACACCTTC; d_call: .; j_call: TRBJ1-2; clone_size: .; v_call: TRBV10-3
cdr3_aa: CASRGGIGELFF; cdr3_nt: TGTGCCAGCAGAGGGGGAATAGGGGAGCTGTTTTTT; d_call: .; j_call: TRBJ2-2; clone_size: .; v_call: TRBV11-3
cdr3_aa: CASSRAGGVAETQYF; cdr3_nt: TGTGCCAGCAGCCGCGCCGGAGGGGTGGCAGAGACCCAGTACTTC; d_call: .; j_call: TRBJ2-5; clone_size: .; v_call: TRBV5-5
cdr3_aa: CASSVSGVRSYNEQFF; cdr3_nt: TGTGCCAGCAGCGTCAGCGGAGTCCGCTCCTACAATGAGCAGTTCTTC; d_call: .; j_call: TRBJ2-1; clone_size: .; v_call: TRBV9
cdr3_aa: CASSLESGFQYF; cdr3_nt: TGTGCCAGCAGCTTAGAATCGGGTTTCCAGTACTTC; d_call: .; j_call: TRBJ2-7; clone_size: few; v_call: TRBV7-9
cdr3_aa: CATRADHTGYEQYF; cdr3_nt: TGTGCCACCCGCGCGGACCACACCGGCTACGAGCAGTACTTC; d_call: .; j_call: TRBJ2-7; clone_size: .; v_call: TRBV6-5
cdr3_aa: CASSLDGLTYEQYF; cdr3_nt: TGTGCCAGCAGCTTAGATGGATTAACCTACGAGCAGTACTTC; d_call: .; j_call: TRBJ2-7; clone_size: .; v_call: TRBV13
cdr3_aa: CASGGTASNTEAFF; cdr3_nt: TGTGCCAGCGGAGGGACAGCCTCTAACACTGAAGCTTTCTTT; d_call: TRBD1; j_call: TRBJ1-1; clone_size: .; v_call: TRBV7-2
cdr3_aa: CASSVWTGDQPQHF; cdr3_nt: TGTGCCAGTAGTGTCTGGACAGGGGATCAGCCCCAGCATTTT; d_call: TRBD1; j_call: TRBJ1-5; clone_size: .; v_call: TRBV19
cdr3_aa: CASSQVGPTSLSYEQYF; cdr3_nt: TGCGCCAGCAGCCAAGTAGGGCCCACAAGCCTCTCCTACGAGCAGTACTTC; d_call: .; j_call: TRBJ2-7; clone_size: .; v_call: TRBV4-3
cdr3_aa: CASGYLQGSNQPQHF; cdr3_nt: TGTGCTAGTGGTTACCTACAGGGTAGCAATCAGCCCCAGCATTTT; d_call: .; j_call: TRBJ1-5; clone_size: .; v_call: TRBV12-5
cdr3_aa: CSVVGGGGELFF; cdr3_nt: TGCAGCGTTGTTGGCGGCGGCGGGGAGCTGTTTTTT; d_call: .; j_call: TRBJ2-2; clone_size: .; v_call: TRBV29-1
cdr3_aa: CASSGQGTYEQYF; cdr3_nt: TGTGCCAGCAGTGGACAGGGAACCTACGAGCAGTACTTC; d_call: TRBD1; j_call: TRBJ2-7; clone_size: once; v_call: TRBV27
cdr3_aa: CASSITGLGQPQHF; cdr3_nt: TGTGCCAGTAGTATTACAGGGTTGGGGCAGCCCCAGCATTTT; d_call: .; j_call: TRBJ1-5; clone_size: .; v_call: TRBV19
cdr3_aa: CSVGQQGGDPYEQYF; cdr3_nt: TGCAGCGTTGGGCAGCAGGGAGGGGACCCGTACGAGCAGTACTTC; d_call: TRBD2; j_call: TRBJ2-7; clone_size: few; v_call: TRBV29-1
cdr3_aa: CASSQVAGDPTDTQYF; cdr3_nt: TGCGCCAGCAGCCAAGTGGCGGGGGACCCCACAGATACGCAGTATTTT; d_call: TRBD2; j_call: TRBJ2-3; clone_size: .; v_call: TRBV4-3
cdr3_aa: CASRKSGFGTGELFF; cdr3_nt: TGTGCCAGTAGGAAGAGCGGCTTCGGCACCGGGGAGCTGTTTTTT; d_call: .; j_call: TRBJ2-2; clone_size: .; v_call: TRBV19
cdr3_aa: CASSFAEANVLTF; cdr3_nt: TGCGCCAGCAGCTTTGCAGAGGCCAACGTCCTGACTTTC; d_call: .; j_call: TRBJ2-6; clone_size: .; v_call: TRBV5-1
cdr3_aa: CASSQEAAVEQFF; cdr3_nt: TGCGCCAGCAGCCAAGAAGCAGCGGTTGAGCAGTTCTTC; d_call: .; j_call: TRBJ2-1; clone_size: .; v_call: TRBV4-1
cdr3_aa: CASRGLQETQYF; cdr3_nt: TGTGCCAGCAGGGGATTACAAGAGACCCAGTACTTC; d_call: .; j_call: TRBJ2-5; clone_size: once; v_call: TRBV27
cdr3_aa: CASSLVTSGDYEQYF; cdr3_nt: TGTGCCAGCAGCTTAGTTACTAGCGGGGACTACGAGCAGTACTTC; d_call: TRBD2; j_call: TRBJ2-7; clone_size: .; v_call: TRBV7-9
cdr3_aa: CASSQEEGSGANVLTF; cdr3_nt: TGCGCCAGCAGCCAAGAAGAGGGGTCTGGGGCCAACGTCCTGACTTTC; d_call: .; j_call: TRBJ2-6; clone_size: few; v_call: TRBV4-3
cdr3_aa: CASTGGDVNEQYF; cdr3_nt: TGTGCCAGCACTGGGGGGGATGTAAACGAGCAGTACTTC; d_call: TRBD2; j_call: TRBJ2-7; clone_size: once; v_call: TRBV2
cdr3_aa: CASSQDGGGADTQYF; cdr3_nt: TGCGCCAGCAGCCAAGATGGGGGAGGGGCAGATACGCAGTATTTT; d_call: TRBD2; j_call: TRBJ2-3; clone_size: once; v_call: TRBV4-3
cdr3_aa: CASSQDGGWETQYF; cdr3_nt: TGCGCCAGCAGCCAAGACGGAGGATGGGAGACCCAGTACTTC; d_call: .; j_call: TRBJ2-5; clone_size: .; v_call: TRBV4-3
cdr3_aa: CASSSSLSYEQYF; cdr3_nt: TGTGCCAGTAGTTCGAGCTTGTCCTACGAGCAGTACTTC; d_call: .; j_call: TRBJ2-7; clone_size: .; v_call: TRBV19
cdr3_aa: CASSQAPSEKLFF; cdr3_nt: TGTGCCAGCAGCCAAGCCCCGAGCGAAAAACTGTTTTTT; d_call: .; j_call: TRBJ1-4; clone_size: once; v_call: TRBV14